These 23 T cell receptor beta chains were all obtained from the same sample, sequenced in a study of chronic HIV infection and antiretroviral therapy. TCRdb re-derived calls from the 5' RACE reads in MiXCR, one entry per CDR3 protein. This sample has 40,000 or so distinct CDR3 sequences, with 7% to 10% found just once. Sequenced: peripheral blood. These TCRs come from an adult who had HIV and had not received antiretroviral therapy, or was an uninfected healthy control (not recorded which).

The sample holds many counts of this clonotype. The chain combines TRBV28 with TRBJ1-5; unclear D gene. CDR1 and CDR2 from the germline V gene are MDHEN and SYDVKM. The V end was cut by 8 bases, the J end by 0 bases, with 14 bases between. This CDR3 contains 15 residues. Here the CDR3 reads CASLFTRNSNQPQHF. For the CDR3, the DNA is TGTGCCAGCCTATTTACCAGGAATAGCAATCAGCCCCAGCATTTT.

This clonotype turned up a few times. The V gene is TRBV14, the J gene TRBJ2-3, with TRBD2 matching over 11 bases. The CDR3 loop spans 16 amino acids. The V gene end was trimmed by 4 bases and the J gene end by 0 bases; junction bases not matched to a gene: 3. From germline, CDR1 is SGHDN and CDR2 FVKESK. The CDR3 spells CASSPTSGASTDTQYF. CDR3 sequence (DNA): TGTGCCAGCAGCCCGACTAGCGGGGCGAGCACAGATACGCAGTATTTT.

V usage is TRBV28 and J usage is TRBJ1-5; D perhaps matches TRBD1 (5 bases). The CDR3 length is 16 residues. CDR1 is MDHEN, CDR2 SYDVKM, per germline. V lost 4 bases and J lost 2, with 15 bases in between. This chain's CDR3 is CASSSNSRVGNQPQHF. In nucleotides, the CDR3 is TGTGCCAGCAGTTCGAATTCCAGGGTTGGCAATCAGCCCCAGCATTTT.

This clonotype was detected ten times or more. The V and J genes are TRBV7-2 and TRBJ2-3, with D unclear. CDR3 length: 13 amino acids. V lost 5 bases, J lost 6 bases, and 12 bases lay in between. Germline lookup yields CDR1 SGHTA and CDR2 FQGNSA. CDR3 region: CASSRLHSDTQYF. In DNA, the CDR3 is TGTGCCAGCAGCCGATTGCACAGTGATACGCAGTATTTT.

This clonotype was seen only a few times. This chain connects TRBV29-1 to TRBJ1-2; TRBD1 aligns across 9 bases. The junction had 5 bases not matched to a gene; V was cut back by 0 bases and J by 6 bases. Looked up from germline, CDR1 is SQVTM and CDR2 is ANQGSEA. The CDR3 consists of 14 residues. Written as DNA, the CDR3 is TGCAGCGTTGAAGATCCAAGGACAGGGGATGGCTACACCTTC. Amino acids: CSVEDPRTGDGYTF.

As regards this clonotype: Possible read error: a much larger clone is one base away. The chain links TRBV27 to TRBJ2-7; 9 nucleotides line up with TRBD1. The CDR3 loop spans 15 amino acids. Germline CDR1 MNHEY, CDR2 SMNVEV (reference sequence). CDR3 sequence reads: CASSFRGTGMNEKYF. For the CDR3, the DNA is TGTGCCAGCAGTTTTAGAGGGACAGGGATGAACGAGAAGTACTTC.

This clonotype was counted ten times or more. The chain couples TRBV24-1 to TRBJ2-1, with TRBD2 matching 8 bases. The V segment lost 3 bases and the J segment 8 bases; nucleotides outside the gene matches: 14. Looked up from germline, CDR1 is KGHDR and CDR2 is SFDVKD. The CDR3 extends over 17 amino acids. The CDR3 loop reads CATSDPIRGGARDEQFF. The DNA of the CDR3 is TGTGCCACCAGTGATCCCATCCGGGGGGGGGCGAGAGATGAGCAGTTCTTC.

This clonotype was found many times. The chain combines TRBV20-1 with TRBJ1-5; D might be TRBD1 (5 bases). The CDR3 covers 13 residues. Germline values: CDR1 DFQATT, CDR2 SNEGSKA (reference sequence). Trimming took 7 bases from V and 6 from J, leaving 16 bases between them. As DNA, the CDR3 is TGCAGTGTAGAAGGCAGGGAAGGTCAGCCCCAGCATTTT. Translating it yields CSVEGREGQPQHF.

This clonotype came up many times. The chain links TRBV27 to TRBJ2-2, with 11 bases matching TRBD2. V lost 6 bases, J lost 3 bases, and 6 bases stayed unmatched. Germline-derived CDR1 and CDR2 are MNHEY and SMNVEV (reference sequence). This CDR3 has 16 residues. This CDR3 reads CASSLRGLADTGELFF. CDR3 DNA sequence: TGTGCCAGCAGCTTGAGGGGACTAGCGGACACCGGGGAGCTGTTTTTT.

The sample holds a few counts of this clonotype. This chain links TRBV5-1 with TRBJ2-3, with D maybe TRBD1 (6 bases). Trimming shortened V by 2 bases and J by 0 bases, and 7 bases separated the two germline ends. The CDR3 length is 14 residues. The germline V gene encodes CDR1 SGHRS and CDR2 YFSETQ. In DNA, the CDR3 is TGCGCCAGCAGCTTCACAGGGAGCACAGATACGCAGTATTTT. Translated, it gives CASSFTGSTDTQYF.

This chain uses TRBV20-1 with TRBJ2-1; 11 nucleotides line up with TRBD2. Trimming at V came to 1 base and at J to 7 bases, leaving 6 bases not matched to a gene. This CDR3 has 15 residues. Germline V lookup: CDR1 DFQATT, CDR2 SNEGSKA (reference sequence). The CDR3 sequence is CSARAGTSGSNEQFF. For the CDR3, the DNA is TGCAGTGCTAGAGCCGGGACTAGCGGAAGTAATGAGCAGTTCTTC.

This clonotype occurred many times. The chain has TRBV29-1 and TRBJ2-3; TRBD1 aligns across 11 bases. CDR1 and CDR2 from the germline V gene are SQVTM and ANQGSEA. The ends lost 6 bases at V and 3 bases at J; junction bases unmatched: 5. This CDR3 is 14 amino acids long. CDR3 sequence: CSVTGTGGTDTQYF. The CDR3 nucleotides read TGCAGCGTAACCGGGACAGGGGGGACAGATACGCAGTATTTT.

This clonotype was picked up a small number of times. The V call is TRBV27, the J call TRBJ1-2; D is uncertain. Germline loops: CDR1 MNHEY, CDR2 SMNVEV (reference sequence). The ends were cut back, 3 bases at V and 5 bases at J, with 10 bases in the middle. This CDR3 spans 13 amino acids. CDR3 DNA sequence: TGTGCCAGCAGTTTTAGGCAGTTATATGGCTACACCTTC. Protein sequence: CASSFRQLYGYTF.

Only a few counts were recorded for this clonotype. The CDR3 here is CASRNSAGDTQYF. The CDR3 coding sequence is TGCGCCAGCAGGAATTCAGCTGGTGATACGCAGTATTTT. The rearrangement links TRBV5-1 to TRBJ2-3; no clear D gene. The CDR3 length is 13 residues. Trimming removed 5 bases at V and 6 bases at J, with 13 bases between. CDR1 SGHRS and CDR2 YFSETQ come from the germline V gene. The variable domain in full, completed from reference TRBV5-1 and TRBJ2-3, reads KAGVTQTPRYLIKTRGQQVTLSCSPISGHRSVSWYQQTPGQGLQFLFEYFSETQRNKGNFPGRFSGRQFSNSRSEMNVSTLELGDSALYLCASRNSAGDTQYFGPGTRLTVL.

The chain joins TRBV28 to TRBJ2-3; 7 bases match TRBD2. The ends lost 7 bases at V and 3 bases at J; junction bases unmatched: 7. From germline, CDR1 is MDHEN and CDR2 SYDVKM. The CDR3 runs 14 residues. CDR3: CASTSGGLTDTQYF. The CDR3 nucleotides read TGTGCCAGCACTAGCGGAGGTTTGACAGATACGCAGTATTTT.

The J gene is TRBJ2-3, the V gene TRBV7-2, with TRBD1 identical over 9 bases. Germline values: CDR1 SGHTA, CDR2 FQGNSA. V lost 5 bases and J lost 4; bases outside the gene matches: 7. The CDR3 extends over 15 amino acids. CDR3 loop: CASSQLDRGADTQYF. CDR3 nucleotides: TGTGCCAGCAGCCAACTGGACAGGGGAGCAGATACGCAGTATTTT.

The J gene is TRBJ2-3, the V gene TRBV7-8; a weak D match, TRBD2 (6 bases). Looked up from germline, CDR1 is SGHVS and CDR2 is FQNEAQ. This CDR3 contains 16 residues. V lost 5 bases and J 3 bases, leaving 18 bases between the germline ends. The chain's CDR3 is CASSRGRDLWTDTQYF. The DNA of the CDR3 is TGTGCCAGCAGCCGTGGGCGGGATCTGTGGACAGATACGCAGTATTTT.

The chain couples TRBV2 to TRBJ2-7; D might be TRBD1 (6 bases). CDR3 length equals 12 residues. V was trimmed by 4 bases and J by 2 bases, leaving 6 bases between them. Germline CDR1 SNHLY, CDR2 FYNNEI. The CDR3 coding sequence is TGTGCCAGCAGTGGGGACACCTACGAGCAGTACTTC. Residues: CASSGDTYEQYF. Full variable domain (remainder filled in from reference TRBV2 and TRBJ2-7): EPEVTQTPSHQVTQMGQEVILRCVPISNHLYFYWYRQILGQKVEFLVSFYNNEISEKSEIFDDQFSVERPDGSNFTLKIRSTKLEDSAMYFCASSGDTYEQYFGPGTRLTVT.

Many counts were recorded for this clonotype. The genes are TRBV28 and TRBJ1-1; D is unresolved. The CDR3 has 11 amino acids. Trimming stripped 1 base from V and 11 bases from J, with 8 bases between. CDR1 is MDHEN, CDR2 SYDVKM, per germline. The DNA of the CDR3 is TGTGCCAGCAGTTTATCTGGGGTGGCTTTCTTT. Translating gives CASSLSGVAFF.

This clonotype showed up just a few times. The chain couples TRBV2 to TRBJ1-1, with D tentatively TRBD1 (5 bases). Deletions cut 3 bases from V and 4 bases from J, with 9 bases between. Germline V gene lookup returns CDR1 SNHLY and CDR2 FYNNEI. This CDR3 spans 13 amino acids. The CDR3 DNA reads as TGTGCCAGCAGTGACGGGGCGCCCACTGAAGCTTTCTTT. Translation gives CASSDGAPTEAFF.

The CDR3 region is CSARVPRFAEAFF. The CDR3 region has the DNA TGCAGTGCTAGAGTGCCACGGTTCGCTGAAGCTTTCTTT. The chain recombines TRBV20-1 with TRBJ1-1; D is unresolved. The ends were cut back, 1 base at V and 6 bases at J, with 12 bases in the middle. The CDR3 runs 13 residues. Per germline, CDR1 DFQATT and CDR2 SNEGSKA (reference sequence).

This clonotype has a handful of counts. The V and J genes are TRBV4-1 and TRBJ1-5; D call uncertain. V lost 2 bases to trimming and J lost 0 bases, with 11 bases between them. The CDR3 consists of 16 residues. Germline V CDR1 and CDR2: MGHRA, YSYEKL. The CDR3 DNA sequence: TGCGCCAGCAGCCAAAGGTACGGGGATAGCAATCAGCCCCAGCATTTT. Residues: CASSQRYGDSNQPQHF.

This clonotype was detected ten times or more. The V call is TRBV28, the J call TRBJ2-5; 8 bases are shared with TRBD1. There are 15 residues in the CDR3. CDR1 and CDR2 (germline): MDHEN, SYDVKM. Trimming took 3 bases from V and 4 from J; bases not matched to a gene: 7. The CDR3 DNA follows: TGTGCCAGCAGTTTTGGCGGACAGGGTCTAGAGACCCAGTACTTC. Its translation: CASSFGGQGLETQYF.